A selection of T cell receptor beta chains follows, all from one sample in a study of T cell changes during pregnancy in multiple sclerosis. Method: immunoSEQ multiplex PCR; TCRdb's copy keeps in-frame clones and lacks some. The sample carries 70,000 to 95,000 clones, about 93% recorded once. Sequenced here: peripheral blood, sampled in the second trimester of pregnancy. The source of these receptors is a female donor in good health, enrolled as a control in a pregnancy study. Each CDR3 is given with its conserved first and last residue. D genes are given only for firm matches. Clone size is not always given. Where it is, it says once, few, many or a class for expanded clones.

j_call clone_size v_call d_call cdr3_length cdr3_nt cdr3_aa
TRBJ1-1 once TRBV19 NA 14 TGTGCCAGTAGTATGGTTAGCGGGGCGGGCGGAGCTTTCTTT CASSMVSGAGGAFF
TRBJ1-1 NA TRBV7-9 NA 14 TGTGCCAGCAGCCGTGTCGAGGGGGTCACTGAAGCTTTCTTT CASSRVEGVTEAFF
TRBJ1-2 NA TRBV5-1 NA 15 TGCGCCAGCAGCGCGCTACAGGGTGAGGCCTATGGCTACACCTTC CASSALQGEAYGYTF
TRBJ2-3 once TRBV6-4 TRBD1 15 TGTGCCAGCAGCCGGACAGGGGGAAGCACAGATACGCAGTATTTT CASSRTGGSTDTQYF
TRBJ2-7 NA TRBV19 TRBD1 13 TGTGCCAGTAGTGGGGACAGGGCCGGCGAGCAGTACTTC CASSGDRAGEQYF
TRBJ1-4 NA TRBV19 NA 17 TGTGCCAGTAGTATAAGATGGGTGGCAGGGACTCGTGAAAAACTGTTTTTT CASSIRWVAGTREKLFF
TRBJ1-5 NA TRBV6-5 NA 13 TGTGCCAGCAGTAACGGGAGAGATCAGCCCCAGCATTTT CASSNGRDQPQHF
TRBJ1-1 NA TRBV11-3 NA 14 TGTGCCAGCAGCTTAGGAACTGGGAACACTGAAGCTTTCTTT CASSLGTGNTEAFF
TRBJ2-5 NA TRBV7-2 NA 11 TGTGCCAGCAGCTCACAAGAGACCCAGTACTTC CASSSQETQYF
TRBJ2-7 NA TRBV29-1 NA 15 TGCAGCGTTGAAGAGAGCAGGGGTCTAGGCTACGAGCAGTACTTC CSVEESRGLGYEQYF
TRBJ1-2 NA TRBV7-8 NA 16 TGTGCCAGCAGCTGGCAGACTATCCCAAACGACTATGGCTACACCTTC CASSWQTIPNDYGYTF
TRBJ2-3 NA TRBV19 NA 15 TGTGCCAGTACCTCTTGGCAGGCGCAAGGAGATACGCAGTATTTT CASTSWQAQGDTQYF
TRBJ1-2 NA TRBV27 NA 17 TGTGCCAGCAGTTTCAGCGCAGCCCCAACCCTAAACTATGGCTACACCTTC CASSFSAAPTLNYGYTF
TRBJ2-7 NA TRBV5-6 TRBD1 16 TGTGCCAGCAGCTGGGGACAGGGGCAGAAATCCTACGAGCAGTACTTC CASSWGQGQKSYEQYF
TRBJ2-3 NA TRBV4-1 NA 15 TGCGCCAGCAGCCAAGTTCAGGGAACCACAGATACGCAGTATTTT CASSQVQGTTDTQYF
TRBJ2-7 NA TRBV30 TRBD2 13 TGTGCCTGGAGTCGGATGCGGGGGTCCGAGCAGTACTTC CAWSRMRGSEQYF
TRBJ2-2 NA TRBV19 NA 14 TGTGCCAGTAGTGCGGCAGGGGACACCGGGGAGCTGTTTTTT CASSAAGDTGELFF
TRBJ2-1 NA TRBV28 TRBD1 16 TGTGCCAGCAGTTTTCATGGACAGGGGGCTGGGAATGAGCAGTTCTTC CASSFHGQGAGNEQFF
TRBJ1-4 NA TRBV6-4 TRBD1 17 TGTGCCAGCAAAACTACAGGGGTTTTTGCAACTAATGAAAAACTGTTTTTT CASKTTGVFATNEKLFF
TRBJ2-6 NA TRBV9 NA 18 TGTGCCAGCAGCGTATTTCGGACACTTTTATCTGGGGCCAACGTCCTGACTTTC CASSVFRTLLSGANVLTF
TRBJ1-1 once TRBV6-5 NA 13 TGTGCCAGCAGCCCCATGGGGGGTACTGAAGCTTTCTTT CASSPMGGTEAFF
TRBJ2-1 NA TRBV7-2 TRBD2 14 TGTGCCAGCAGCTTTGATCGGACTAGCAATGAGCAGTTCTTC CASSFDRTSNEQFF
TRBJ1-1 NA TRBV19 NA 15 TGTGCCAGTAGTATAGTTCCTGCGGGATTAACTGAAGCTTTCTTT CASSIVPAGLTEAFF
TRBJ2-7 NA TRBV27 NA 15 TGTGCCAGCAGTTTTAAACAGGGAGTGGGCTACGAGCAGTACTTC CASSFKQGVGYEQYF
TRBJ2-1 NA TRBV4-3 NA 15 TGCGCCAGCAGCCAATCTGAGTCTACGCGCAATGAGCAGTTCTTC CASSQSESTRNEQFF
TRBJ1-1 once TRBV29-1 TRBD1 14 TGCAGCGCCAAACAGGGGGCACTGAACACTGAAGCTTTCTTT CSAKQGALNTEAFF
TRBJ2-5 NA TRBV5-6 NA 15 TGTGCCAGCAGCTTGAGGCGGGCGTTTCAAGAGACCCAGTACTTC CASSLRRAFQETQYF
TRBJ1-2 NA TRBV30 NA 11 TGTGCCTGGAGTGTACGGGAGGGCTACACCTTC CAWSVREGYTF
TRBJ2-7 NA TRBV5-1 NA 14 TGCGCCAGCAGCTTGGGGGACAAAAACTACGAGCAGTACTTC CASSLGDKNYEQYF
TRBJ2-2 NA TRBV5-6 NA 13 TGTGCCAGCAGCCCCTCGGACACCGGGGAGCTGTTTTTT CASSPSDTGELFF
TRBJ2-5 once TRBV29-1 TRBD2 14 TGCAGCGCGGGGGAGGGGACCTATCAAGAGACCCAGTACTTC CSAGEGTYQETQYF
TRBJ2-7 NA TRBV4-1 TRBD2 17 TGCGCCAGCAGCCAGACTAGCGGGGGGCTTATCTCCTACGAGCAGTACTTC CASSQTSGGLISYEQYF
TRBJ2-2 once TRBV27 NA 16 TGTGCCAGCAACGATTACCCCACAGTCTTCACCGGGGAGCTGTTTTTT CASNDYPTVFTGELFF
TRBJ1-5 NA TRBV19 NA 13 TGTGCCAGTAGTTTGGGGGAGGGACAGCCCCAGCATTTT CASSLGEGQPQHF
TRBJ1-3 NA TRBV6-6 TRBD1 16 TGTGCCAGCAGTTACCTTACGGGGACAGAAGGAAACACCATATATTTT CASSYLTGTEGNTIYF
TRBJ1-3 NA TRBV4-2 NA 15 TGTGCCAGCAGCCAAGATAGCGGGGAACCGAACACCATATATTTT CASSQDSGEPNTIYF